These T cell receptor beta chains were read from a single sample in a study of T cells in tuberculosis. TCRdb's table, derived via immunoSEQ multiplex PCR, lists solely in-frame clones and lacks some. The data show about 49,000 clones, about 95% seen once. The input for sequencing was PBMCs, taken at tuberculosis diagnosis. These receptors were collected from an adult with tuberculosis. Both conserved end residues are trimmed from each CDR3.

v_call	j_call	cdr3_aa
TRBV4-3	TRBJ2-4	ASSQELAENIQY
TRBV30	TRBJ2-2	AWSVQGAETGELF
TRBV30	TRBJ1-3	AWSGLRLSSSSGNTIY
TRBV5-6	TRBJ2-7	ASSQLGEQY
TRBV9	TRBJ2-2	ASGEAANTGELF
TRBV7-9	TRBJ1-5	ASSPGTGYQPQH
TRBV19	TRBJ1-3	ASSSSGQGAGNTIY
TRBV7-8	TRBJ2-7	ASSLKRALNEQY
TRBV5-4	TRBJ1-3	ASSLTGQGRDGNTIY
TRBV28	TRBJ1-4	ASSFLEKLF
TRBV30	TRBJ2-3	ALQGADTQY
TRBV6-8	TRBJ1-5	ASSYSMWGHSTSNQPQH
TRBV4-3	TRBJ2-1	ASSYMGPAGLGYNEQF
TRBV19	TRBJ2-2	ASSMFRGARGTGELF
TRBV21-1	TRBJ2-1	ASSKEAWRDEQGTYNEQF
TRBV5-1	TRBJ2-7	ASSPGQNRGEQY
TRBV29-1	TRBJ2-1	SVRDRLEF
TRBV4-1	TRBJ2-7	ASSHGGRSPWGEQY
TRBV27	TRBJ2-7	ASSPLAGTYEQY
TRBV7-2	TRBJ2-1	ASSLTSGISYNEQF
TRBV30	TRBJ1-2	AWEGTVYGYT
TRBV9	TRBJ1-3	ASSVVHEAGSGNTIY
TRBV25-1	TRBJ1-2	ASSGHGGYGYT
TRBV6-5	TRBJ1-1	ATYDSGGRPF
TRBV19	TRBJ1-1	ASSIDRPVNTEAF
TRBV5-8	TRBJ1-2	ASPRVGPTGNNYGYT
TRBV7-9	TRBJ2-3	ASSSEREGRPDTQY
TRBV2	TRBJ2-3	ASSPRTSASTDTQY
TRBV5-1	TRBJ1-1	ASSLSRNTEAF
TRBV7-8	TRBJ2-1	ASSFGSSYNEQF
TRBV6-1	TRBJ2-1	ASSARTGQTYNEQF
TRBV7-7	TRBJ2-7	ASSLIDRVDDYEQY
TRBV9	TRBJ1-2	ASSGALLGGYGYT
TRBV7-2	TRBJ2-2	ASSLELAGVAGELF
TRBV28	TRBJ1-3	ASSLGGLGNTIY
TRBV9	TRBJ2-2	ASSPGDRMAGELF
TRBV30	TRBJ2-7	AWARQGYEQY
TRBV19	TRBJ2-1	ASSRGLAGAHNEQF
TRBV19	TRBJ1-5	ASRTPSSGGMPQH
TRBV28	TRBJ1-5	ASSPFAQPQH
TRBV7-2	TRBJ2-7	ASSSPGTSGRSFEQY
TRBV7-2	TRBJ1-6	ASSLARNSPLH
TRBV30	TRBJ1-1	AWKLRAEAF
TRBV7-9	TRBJ2-5	ASSSQTGLKGVTQY
TRBV5-4	TRBJ2-5	ASSLAGQQETQY
TRBV5-1	TRBJ2-7	ASSSKAGPVYEQY
TRBV25-1	TRBJ1-1	ASSDRRGPMNTEAF
TRBV6-6	TRBJ1-2	ASSYSIGRESYGYT
TRBV11-3	TRBJ2-5	ASSGGQGAGETQY
TRBV7-2	TRBJ2-7	ASSLRGIAGTYEQY
TRBV30	TRBJ2-1	AWINKRPNPGDNEQF
TRBV7-8	TRBJ2-7	ASSPRRTGSYEQY
TRBV7-2	TRBJ2-1	ASSLVASGRAYNEQF
TRBV15	TRBJ2-3	ATSRPTGANVDTQY
TRBV18	TRBJ1-4	ASSREQREKLF
TRBV29-1	TRBJ2-3	SVGGGAQY